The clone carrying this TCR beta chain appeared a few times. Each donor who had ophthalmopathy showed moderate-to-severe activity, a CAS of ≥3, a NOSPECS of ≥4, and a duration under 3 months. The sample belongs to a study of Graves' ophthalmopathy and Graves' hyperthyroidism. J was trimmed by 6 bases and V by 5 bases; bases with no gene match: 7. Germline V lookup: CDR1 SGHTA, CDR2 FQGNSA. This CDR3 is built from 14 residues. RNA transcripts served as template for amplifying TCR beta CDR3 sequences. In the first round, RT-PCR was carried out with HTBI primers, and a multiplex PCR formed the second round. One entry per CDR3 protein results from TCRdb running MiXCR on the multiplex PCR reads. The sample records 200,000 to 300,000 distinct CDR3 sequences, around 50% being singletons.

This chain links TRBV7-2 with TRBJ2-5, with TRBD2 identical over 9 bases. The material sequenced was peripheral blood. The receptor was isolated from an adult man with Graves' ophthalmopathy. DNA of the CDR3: TGTGCCAGCAGCATGCGACTAGCGGTTCAGACCCAGTACTTC. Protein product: CASSMRLAVQTQYF.